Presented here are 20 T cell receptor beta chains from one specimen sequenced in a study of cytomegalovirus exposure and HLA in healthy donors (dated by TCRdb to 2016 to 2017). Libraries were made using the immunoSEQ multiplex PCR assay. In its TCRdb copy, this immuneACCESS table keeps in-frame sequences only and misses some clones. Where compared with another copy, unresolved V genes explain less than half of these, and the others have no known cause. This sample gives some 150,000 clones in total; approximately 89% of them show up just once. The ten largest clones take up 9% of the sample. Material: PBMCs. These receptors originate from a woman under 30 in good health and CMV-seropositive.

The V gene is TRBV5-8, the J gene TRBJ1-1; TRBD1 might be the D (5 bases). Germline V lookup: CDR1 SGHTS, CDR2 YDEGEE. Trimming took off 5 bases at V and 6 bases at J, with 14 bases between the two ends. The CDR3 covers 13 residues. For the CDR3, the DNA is TGTGCCAGCAGTCCCGGCGGGGGGTCTGAAGCTTTCTTT. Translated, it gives CASSPGGGSEAFF. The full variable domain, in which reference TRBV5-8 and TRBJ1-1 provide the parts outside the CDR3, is EAGVTQSPTHLIKTRGQQATLRCSPISGHTSVYWYQQALGLGLQFLLWYDEGEERNRGNFPPRFSGRQFPNYSSELNVNALELEDSALYLCASSPGGGSEAFFGQGTRLTVV.

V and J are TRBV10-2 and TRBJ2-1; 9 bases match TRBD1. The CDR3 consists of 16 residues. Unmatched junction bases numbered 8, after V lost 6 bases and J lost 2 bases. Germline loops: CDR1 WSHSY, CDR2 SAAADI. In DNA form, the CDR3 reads TGCGCCAGCAGCTCAACCGGGACAGGGACCTACAATGAGCAGTTCTTC. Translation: CASSSTGTGTYNEQFF.

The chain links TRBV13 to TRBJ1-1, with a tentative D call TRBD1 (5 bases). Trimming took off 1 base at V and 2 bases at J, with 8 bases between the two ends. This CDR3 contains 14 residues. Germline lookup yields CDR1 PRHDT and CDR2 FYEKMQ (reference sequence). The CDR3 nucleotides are TGTGCCAGCAGCTTAGAGGGACTTAACACTGAAGCTTTCTTT. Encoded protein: CASSLEGLNTEAFF.

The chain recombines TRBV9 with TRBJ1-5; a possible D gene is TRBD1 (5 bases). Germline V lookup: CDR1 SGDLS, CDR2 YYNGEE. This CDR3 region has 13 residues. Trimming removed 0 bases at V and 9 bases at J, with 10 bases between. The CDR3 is CASSVEGIRPQHF. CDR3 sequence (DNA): TGTGCCAGCAGCGTAGAGGGGATTCGGCCCCAGCATTTT.

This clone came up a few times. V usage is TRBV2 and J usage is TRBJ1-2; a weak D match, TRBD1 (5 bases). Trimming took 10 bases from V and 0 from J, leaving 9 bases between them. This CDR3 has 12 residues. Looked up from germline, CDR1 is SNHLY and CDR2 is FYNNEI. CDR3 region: CAMRQTNYGYTF. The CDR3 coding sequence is TGTGCCATGAGACAGACTAACTATGGCTACACCTTC. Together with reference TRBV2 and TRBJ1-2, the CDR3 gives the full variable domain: EPEVTQTPSHQVTQMGQEVILRCVPISNHLYFYWYRQILGQKVEFLVSFYNNEISEKSEIFDDQFSVERPDGSNFTLKIRSTKLEDSAMYFCAMRQTNYGYTFGSGTRLTVV.

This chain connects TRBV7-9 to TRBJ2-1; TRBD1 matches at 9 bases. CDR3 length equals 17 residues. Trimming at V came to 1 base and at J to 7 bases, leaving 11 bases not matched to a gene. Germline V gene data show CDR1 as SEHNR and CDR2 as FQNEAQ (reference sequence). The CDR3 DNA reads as TGTGCCAGCAGCTTAGGAGGGCTGGACAGGGGCGAAAATGAGCAGTTCTTC. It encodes CASSLGGLDRGENEQFF. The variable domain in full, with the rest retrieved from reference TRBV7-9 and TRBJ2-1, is DTGVSQNPRHKITKRGQNVTFRCDPISEHNRLYWYRQTLGQGPEFLTYFQNEAQLEKSRLLSDRFSAERPKGSFSTLEIQRTEQGDSAMYLCASSLGGLDRGENEQFFGPGTRLTVL.

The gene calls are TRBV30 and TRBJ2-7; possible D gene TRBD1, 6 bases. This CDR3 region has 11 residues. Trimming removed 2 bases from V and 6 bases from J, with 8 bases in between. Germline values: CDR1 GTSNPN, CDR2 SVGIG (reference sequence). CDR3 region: CAWSTGPEQYF. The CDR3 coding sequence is TGTGCCTGGAGTACAGGGCCCGAGCAGTACTTC.

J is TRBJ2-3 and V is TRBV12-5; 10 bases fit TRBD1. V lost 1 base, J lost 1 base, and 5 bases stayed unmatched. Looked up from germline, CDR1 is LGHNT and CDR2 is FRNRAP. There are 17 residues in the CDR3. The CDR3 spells CASGLGAGTGGTDTQYF. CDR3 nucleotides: TGTGCTAGTGGTTTGGGGGCCGGGACAGGGGGCACAGATACGCAGTATTTT.

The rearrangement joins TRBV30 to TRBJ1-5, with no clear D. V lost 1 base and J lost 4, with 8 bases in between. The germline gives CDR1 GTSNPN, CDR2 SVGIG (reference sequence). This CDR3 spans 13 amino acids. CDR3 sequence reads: CAWSEKSNQPQHF. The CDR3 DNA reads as TGTGCCTGGAGTGAAAAGAGTAATCAGCCCCAGCATTTT.

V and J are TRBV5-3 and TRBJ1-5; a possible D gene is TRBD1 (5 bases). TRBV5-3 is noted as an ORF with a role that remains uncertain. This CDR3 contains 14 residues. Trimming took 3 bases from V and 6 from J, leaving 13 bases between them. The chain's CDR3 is CARSYRKGCQPQHF. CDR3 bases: TGTGCCAGAAGCTACAGGAAGGGTTGTCAGCCCCAGCATTTT.

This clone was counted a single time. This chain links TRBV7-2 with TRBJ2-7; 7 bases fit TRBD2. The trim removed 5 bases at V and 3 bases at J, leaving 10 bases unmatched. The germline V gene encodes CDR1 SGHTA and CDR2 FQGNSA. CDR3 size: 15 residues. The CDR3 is CASSPPGGGSYEQYF. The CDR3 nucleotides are TGTGCCAGCAGCCCCCCTGGGGGGGGAAGCTACGAGCAGTACTTC.

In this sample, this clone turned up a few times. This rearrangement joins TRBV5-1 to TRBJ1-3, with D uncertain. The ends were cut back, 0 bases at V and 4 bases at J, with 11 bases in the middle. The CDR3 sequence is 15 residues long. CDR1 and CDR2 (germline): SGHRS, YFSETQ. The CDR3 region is CASSLAGSLGNTIYF. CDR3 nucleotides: TGCGCCAGCAGCTTGGCAGGATCTCTGGGAAACACCATATATTTT.

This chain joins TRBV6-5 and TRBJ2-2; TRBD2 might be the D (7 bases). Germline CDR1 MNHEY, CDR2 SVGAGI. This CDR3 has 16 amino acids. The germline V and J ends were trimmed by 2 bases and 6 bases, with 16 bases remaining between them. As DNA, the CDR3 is TGTGCCAGCAGTTACCAAGGATCCGGGGGGCCCGGGGAGCTGTTTTTT. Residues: CASSYQGSGGPGELFF.

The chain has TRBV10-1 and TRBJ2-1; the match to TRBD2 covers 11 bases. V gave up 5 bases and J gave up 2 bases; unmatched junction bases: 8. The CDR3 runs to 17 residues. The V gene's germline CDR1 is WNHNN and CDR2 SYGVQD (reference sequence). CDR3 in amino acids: CASSTSGGLATYNEQFF. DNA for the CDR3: TGCGCCAGCAGTACTAGCGGGGGCCTTGCCACCTACAATGAGCAGTTCTTC.

The CDR3 DNA follows: TGTGCCAGCAGTTTATACAGAGACACTGAAGCTTTCTTT. Its translation is CASSLYRDTEAFF. The V and J genes are TRBV28 and TRBJ1-1; D not certain. V dropped 1 base and J dropped 3 bases, with 6 bases sitting between them. CDR1 and CDR2 from the germline V gene are MDHEN and SYDVKM. CDR3 length: 13 amino acids.

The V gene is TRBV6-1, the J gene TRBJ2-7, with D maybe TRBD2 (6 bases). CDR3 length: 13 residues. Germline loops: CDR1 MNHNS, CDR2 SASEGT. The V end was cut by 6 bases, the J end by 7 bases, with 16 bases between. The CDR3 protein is CASSSTGAGEQYF. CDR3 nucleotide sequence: TGTGCCAGCAGCAGTACCGGCGCGGGAGAGCAGTACTTC.

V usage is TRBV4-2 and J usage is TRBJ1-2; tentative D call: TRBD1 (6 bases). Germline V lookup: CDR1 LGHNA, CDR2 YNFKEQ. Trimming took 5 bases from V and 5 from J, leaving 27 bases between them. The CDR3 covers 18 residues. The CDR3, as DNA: TGTGCCAGCAGCTTGGCCAACAGGGAGAAGTTCGGCGGATATGGCTACACCTTC. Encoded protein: CASSLANREKFGGYGYTF.

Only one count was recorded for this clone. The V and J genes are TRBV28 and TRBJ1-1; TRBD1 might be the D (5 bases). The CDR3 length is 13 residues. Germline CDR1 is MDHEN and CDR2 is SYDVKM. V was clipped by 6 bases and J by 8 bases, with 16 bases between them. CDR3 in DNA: TGTGCCAGCAGCCCACAACCGGGGGGGGAAGCTTTCTTT. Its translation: CASSPQPGGEAFF.

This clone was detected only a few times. CDR3 nucleotide sequence: TGTGCCAGTAGTATAGGAGATAGCAATCAGCCCCAGCATTTT. As protein: CASSIGDSNQPQHF. V gene TRBV19 combines with J gene TRBJ1-5; D gene uncertain. Germline V gene lookup returns CDR1 LNHDA and CDR2 SQIVND (reference sequence). V shed 1 base and J shed 0 bases, with 4 bases lying between them. This CDR3 is built from 14 residues.

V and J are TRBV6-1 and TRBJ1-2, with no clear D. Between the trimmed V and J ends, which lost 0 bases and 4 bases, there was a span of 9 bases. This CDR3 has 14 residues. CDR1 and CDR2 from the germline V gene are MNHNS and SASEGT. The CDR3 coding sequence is TGTGCCAGCAGTGAAGCCCTAAGGAGCTATGGCTACACCTTC. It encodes CASSEALRSYGYTF.